These T cell receptor beta chains were read from a single sample in a study of neurological immune-mediated disorders. TCRdb passed the 5' RACE reads through MiXCR, listing each CDR3 protein once. The data hold some 53,000 distinct CDR3 sequences, with 16% observed a single time. Material for sequencing was PBMCs. The source is a man aged 55-75 years in good health. The CDR3 runs from the conserved cysteine through the conserved F or W. The order of the fields is V gene, clone size, D gene, J gene, CDR3 DNA, CDR3 protein. The D gene is left open where the match is weak. Clone size, where shown, is once, few, many, or a class for clones that have expanded.

V: TRBV12-3/TRBV12-4
size: many
D: -
J: TRBJ2-1
DNA: TGTGCCAGCAGTTTAAGGCGGGGGCCCTACAATGAGCAGTTCTTC
CDR3: CASSLRRGPYNEQFF

V: TRBV7-2
size: many
D: -
J: TRBJ2-5
DNA: TGTGCCAGCAGGACGTCGGCGCAAGAGACCCAGTACTTC
CDR3: CASRTSAQETQYF

V: TRBV20-1
size: many
D: -
J: TRBJ2-5
DNA: TGCAGTGCTAGAGATTGGGGGGGGCAAATGGGGACCCAGTACTTC
CDR3: CSARDWGGQMGTQYF

V: TRBV19
size: -
D: -
J: TRBJ1-1
DNA: TGTGCCAGTAGCCTCTTAGGAAAATCATCTGAAGCTTTCTTT
CDR3: CASSLLGKSSEAFF

V: TRBV3-1
size: many
D: -
J: TRBJ2-7
DNA: TGTGCCAGCAGCCAAACGAGACAGGTCCCTTCCTACGAGCAGTACTTC
CDR3: CASSQTRQVPSYEQYF

V: TRBV28
size: many
D: -
J: TRBJ1-5
DNA: TGTGCCAGCAGTTTGGGTCAGCCCCAGCATTTT
CDR3: CASSLGQPQHF

V: TRBV4-3
size: many
D: TRBD2
J: TRBJ2-7
DNA: TGCGCCAGCAGCCATACTAGCGGGAGGCCCCTTTTTACCTACGAGCAGTACTTC
CDR3: CASSHTSGRPLFTYEQYF

V: TRBV28
size: -
D: -
J: TRBJ2-6
DNA: TGTGCCAGCAGTTTAAACCTCGACTCTGGGGCCAACGTCCTGACTTTC
CDR3: CASSLNLDSGANVLTF

V: TRBV10-2
size: -
D: TRBD2
J: TRBJ2-1
DNA: TGCGCCAGCAGTGAAAGCGGGAGGGATAGCGAGCAGTTCTTC
CDR3: CASSESGRDSEQFF

V: TRBV3-1
size: -
D: -
J: TRBJ2-5
DNA: TGTGCCAGCGGCCAATCCCGAGCCCCGGGGACCCAGTACTTC
CDR3: CASGQSRAPGTQYF

V: TRBV27
size: many
D: TRBD1
J: TRBJ2-7
DNA: TGTGCCAGCAGAAAGGACAGGGTTTCGGGCGAGCAGTACTTC
CDR3: CASRKDRVSGEQYF

V: TRBV18
size: -
D: -
J: TRBJ1-5
DNA: TGTGACAGCTCACCCTTTTCAGGGTACGATAGCAATCAGCCCCAGCATTTT
CDR3: CDSSPFSGYDSNQPQHF

V: TRBV28
size: -
D: -
J: TRBJ2-7
DNA: TGTGCCACGGACAGCCCTACCTACGAGCAGTACTTC
CDR3: CATDSPTYEQYF

V: TRBV28
size: many
D: -
J: TRBJ1-3
DNA: TGTGCCAGCAGTTTACGTGGCTTTTCCACCTCTGGAAACACCATATATTTT
CDR3: CASSLRGFSTSGNTIYF

V: TRBV28
size: many
D: -
J: TRBJ1-4
DNA: TGTGCCAGCGTCACCGGGACGGAAAAACTGTTTTTT
CDR3: CASVTGTEKLFF

V: TRBV9
size: many
D: -
J: TRBJ2-2
DNA: TGTGCCAGCAGCCCCCGGACAGAGAACACCGGGGAGCTGTTTTTT
CDR3: CASSPRTENTGELFF

V: TRBV6-6
size: many
D: -
J: TRBJ1-6
DNA: TGTGCCATTTCAGTACGGGACTTCGGCTATAATTCACCCCTCCACTTT
CDR3: CAISVRDFGYNSPLHF

V: TRBV4-1
size: many
D: TRBD2
J: TRBJ2-7
DNA: TGCGCCAGCAGCCAAGACCAGGCGGGAGGGACGTACGAGCAGTACTTC
CDR3: CASSQDQAGGTYEQYF

V: TRBV7-2
size: -
D: TRBD2
J: TRBJ2-1
DNA: TGTGCCAGCAGCCCGGGACTAGCGGGACATGAGCAGTTCTTC
CDR3: CASSPGLAGHEQFF

V: TRBV20-1
size: many
D: -
J: TRBJ2-3
DNA: TGCAGTGCGTATGGGGCGGTAGGCACAGATACGCAGTATTTT
CDR3: CSAYGAVGTDTQYF

V: TRBV20-1
size: -
D: -
J: TRBJ2-7
DNA: TGCAGTGCGAGACTAGTAGACCACGAGCAGTACTTC
CDR3: CSARLVDHEQYF

V: TRBV5-1
size: many
D: -
J: TRBJ2-3
DNA: TGCGCCAGCAGCTTGGTGTCGGTGGGCGGAGATACGCAGTATTTT
CDR3: CASSLVSVGGDTQYF

V: TRBV20-1
size: once
D: -
J: TRBJ2-1
DNA: TGCAGTGCCTATCCGGGATCCGGTACGAATGAGCAGATCTTC
CDR3: CSAYPGSGTNEQIF

V: TRBV9
size: -
D: TRBD2
J: TRBJ2-1
DNA: TGTGCCAGCAGCGTCCGACTAGCGGAATACAATGAGCAGTTCTTC
CDR3: CASSVRLAEYNEQFF

V: TRBV18
size: -
D: -
J: TRBJ2-6
DNA: TGTGCCAGCTCGCCACAGGGCCCTGGGGCCAACGTCCTGACTTTC
CDR3: CASSPQGPGANVLTF

V: TRBV29-1
size: many
D: TRBD1
J: TRBJ1-2
DNA: TGCAGCGTCGTCAACGACAGGGGTACCTATGGCTACACCTTC
CDR3: CSVVNDRGTYGYTF

V: TRBV5-1
size: many
D: TRBD2
J: TRBJ2-1
DNA: TGCGCCAGCAGCTTGGATGCTAGCGGGAGGGGAAAGCAGTTCTTC
CDR3: CASSLDASGRGKQFF

V: TRBV28
size: many
D: -
J: TRBJ1-2
DNA: TGTGCCAGCGCCGTGGGGGTAGTTGGCTACACCTTC
CDR3: CASAVGVVGYTF

V: TRBV6-5
size: many
D: -
J: TRBJ2-2
DNA: TGTGCCAGCAAAAGCGTTCACGGGGAGCTGTTTTTT
CDR3: CASKSVHGELFF

V: TRBV20-1
size: many
D: -
J: TRBJ1-1
DNA: TGCAGTGCTCCGTACCGTGACACTGAAGCTTTCTTT
CDR3: CSAPYRDTEAFF

V: TRBV29-1
size: -
D: -
J: TRBJ2-1
DNA: TGCAGCGTTAGCCGAAGGACACCTAATGAGCAGTTCTTC
CDR3: CSVSRRTPNEQFF

V: TRBV7-2
size: many
D: TRBD1
J: TRBJ1-1
DNA: TGTGCCAGCAGCTCTCAGGGACGGACAGGGCGGGTGAACACTGAAGCTTTCTTT
CDR3: CASSSQGRTGRVNTEAFF

V: TRBV10-3
size: many
D: -
J: TRBJ2-1
DNA: TGTGCCATCAGCACAGGGAGCTCCTACAATGAGCAGTTCTTC
CDR3: CAISTGSSYNEQFF